This T cell receptor beta chain is drawn from a study of shared clonotypes between healthy human individuals. Findings and caveats of the study: A reduction in generation probabilities was seen for non-shared clonotypes relative to those shared by all four donors. Larger estimated richness was generally seen in naive subsets than in memory subsets. A few donors held about 5% of naive CD4 clonotypes in common.

Sequencing used immunoSEQ multiplex PCR; TCRdb keeps in-frame clones, though not all of them. The sample yields 2 million to 2.5 million clones, nearly 97% seen once. The germline CDR1 and CDR2 sequences are SGHTA and FQGNSA. Trimming cost V 6 bases and J 7 bases, with 15 bases left between them. The CDR3 has 13 amino acids. Comment on this clone: Its target is unknown.

The chain has TRBV7-2 and TRBJ1-2; D unresolved. Material for sequencing was naive CD4+ T cells sorted from blood. Documented subset: CD45RA+ positively selected. The receptor's source is a man younger than 35 in good health. This chain's CDR3 is CASRFITSGGYTF. CDR3 DNA: TGTGCCAGCAGATTCATTACCTCGGGTGGCTACACCTTC.